This T cell receptor (beta chain) was found in a study of PD-1 blockade in classical Hodgkin lymphoma. At the level of the study: Nivolumab 3 mg/kg was given intravenously every 2 weeks. Study-wide findings and caveats: TCR diversity rose significantly by C4D1 in CD4+ but not CD8+ cells. Sources of repertoire differences remain undefined, possibly disease activity or prior therapy.

The data were produced by immunoSEQ multiplex PCR, yet TCRdb's version contains in-frame clones alone and is incomplete. This sample has approximately 60,000 clones, with about 91% found just once. Each and every patient relapsed after autologous stem cell transplantation, and patients got differing brentuximab vedotin exposure. In the case of this clone: Antigen unknown.

The sequencing used peripheral blood mononuclear cells (PBMCs), collected at baseline. This TCR came from a human donor with classical Hodgkin lymphoma.

This chain's CDR3 is CASSLSGRGREYEQFF. The CDR3 DNA sequence: TGTGCCAGCAGCTTAAGCGGCAGGGGGCGAGAGTATGAGCAGTTCTTC. The chain carries TRBV7-3 and TRBJ2-1; 8 positions agree with TRBD1. CDR1 and CDR2 from the germline V gene are SGHTA and FQGTGA. The CDR3 has 16 residues. V lost 1 base to trimming and J lost 8 bases; unmatched junction nucleotides: 10. Using reference TRBV7-3 and TRBJ2-1 for the parts outside the CDR3, the full variable domain is GAGVSQTPSNKVTEKGKYVELRCDPISGHTALYWYRQSLGQGPEFLIYFQGTGAADDSGLPNDRFFAVRPEGSVSTLKIQRTERGDSAVYLCASSLSGRGREYEQFFGPGTRLTVL.